This passage covers 30 T cell receptor beta chains from one sample sequenced in a study of T cell clonality in common variable immunodeficiency. Clones were read by immunoSEQ multiplex PCR, and TCRdb kept only the in-frame ones, dropping some. Observed in the sample are 35,000 to 50,000 clones, none of them singletons. Specimen: peripheral blood mononuclear cells. All receptors come from a person aged 18-70 years in good health.

This clone was seen many times. Read sequence stops 3 residues before the CDR3 end, and the germline J gene provides the missing end. The chain is built from TRBV29-1 and TRBJ1-3, with D uncertain. The ends were cut back, 6 bases at V and 1 base at J, with 10 bases in the middle. CDR1 is SQVTM, CDR2 ANQGSEA, per germline. CDR3 length: 13 residues. Here the CDR3 reads CSVEAGSGNTIYF. The sequenced CDR3 bases are TGCAGCGTCGAGGCGGGGTCTGGAAACACC.

This clone showed up many times. The read stops 3 residues short of the end of the CDR3; the missing end is completed from the germline J gene. V gene TRBV19 combines with J gene TRBJ1-6; the D gene is possibly TRBD1 (6 bases). Germline CDR1 is LNHDA and CDR2 is SQIVND (reference sequence). The germline V and J ends were trimmed by 3 bases and 9 bases, with 15 bases remaining between them. The CDR3 totals 15 residues. Incomplete CDR3 DNA: TGTGCCAGTAGTATTTGGGGCAGGGGCAGTTCACCC. This gives the protein CASSIWGRGSSP. In full, the CDR3 is CASSIWGRGSSPLHF.

This clone occurred many times. The read falls 3 residues short of the CDR3 end, and the missing part is taken from the germline J gene. The V gene is TRBV7-3, the J gene TRBJ2-3, with TRBD2 matching over 8 bases. Germline V gene data show CDR1 as SGHTA and CDR2 as FQGTGA. The CDR3 has 18 residues. The trim removed 1 base at V and 6 bases at J, leaving 15 bases unmatched. This CDR3 is CASSLKSASGGFSDTQYF. CDR3 bases read: TGTGCCAGCAGCTTAAAGTCGGCTTCGGGGGGGTTCTCTGATACG. Complete variable domain (other parts from reference TRBV7-3 and TRBJ2-3): GAGVSQTPSNKVTEKGKYVELRCDPISGHTALYWYRQSLGQGPEFLIYFQGTGAADDSGLPNDRFFAVRPEGSVSTLKIQRTERGDSAVYLCASSLKSASGGFSDTQYFGPGTRLTVL.

This clone came up many times. Coverage ceases 3 residues before the CDR3 finishes, and the germline J gene fills in the end. The chain uses TRBV10-3 and TRBJ1-2; unclear D gene. The CDR3 totals 16 residues. Germline V lookup: CDR1 ENHRY, CDR2 SYGVKD. CDR3 region: CAISESVASAFNDYTF. The sequenced CDR3 bases are TGTGCCATCAGTGAGTCAGTGGCTAGCGCCTTCAATGAC.

This clone has ten or more counts. The read falls 3 residues short of the CDR3 end, and the missing part is taken from the germline J gene. V usage is TRBV10-3 and J usage is TRBJ1-3; 11 bases are a match to TRBD1. CDR1 is ENHRY, CDR2 SYGVKD, per germline. V lost 3 bases, J lost 4 bases, and 5 bases stayed unmatched. The CDR3 contains 16 residues. This CDR3 reads CAISDRTGGFGNTIYF. The CDR3 bases that were read are TGTGCCATCAGTGACAGGACAGGGGGCTTCGGAAACACC.

There are many counts of this clone. The read ends 3 residues shy of where the CDR3 ends; the end is completed using the germline J gene. The chain couples TRBV2 to TRBJ2-1, with 8 bases lining up with TRBD1. The CDR3 runs 14 residues. The junction had 6 bases not matched to a gene; V was cut back by 7 bases and J by 4 bases. CDR1 SNHLY and CDR2 FYNNEI come from the germline V gene. This CDR3 reads CASKGQEGYNEQFF. The sequenced CDR3 bases are TGTGCCAGCAAGGGACAGGAGGGATACAATGAG.

Many counts were recorded for this clone. From the germline J gene comes the end of the CDR3, since the read stops 3 residues before it. V and J are TRBV6-4 and TRBJ2-1, with 9 bases aligning to TRBD2. The germline V gene encodes CDR1 MRHNA and CDR2 SNTAGT. The CDR3 is made up of 14 amino acids. V lost 6 bases and J lost 6; bases outside the gene matches: 6. The sequenced part of the CDR3 DNA is TGTGCCAGCAGCCCCGCGGGGGGGGGCAATGAG. Translating gives CASSPAGGGNE. The CDR3 in full is CASSPAGGGNEQFF.

This clone has a count of ten or more. The CDR3 goes on 3 residues after the read ends, and that part is filled in from the germline J gene. This rearrangement joins TRBV30 to TRBJ2-5; 8 nucleotides agree with TRBD1. The J segment lost 1 base and the V segment lost 2 bases, leaving 6 bases of the junction unmatched. Germline V lookup: CDR1 GTSNPN, CDR2 SVGIG (reference sequence). CDR3 size: 15 residues. The chain's CDR3 is CAWSRMGQVQETQYF. The DNA read from the CDR3 is TGTGCCTGGAGTAGGATGGGACAGGTCCAAGAGACC. Based on the CDR3 plus reference TRBV30 and TRBJ2-5, the full variable domain is SQTIHQWPATLVQPVGSPLSLECTVEGTSNPNLYWYRQAAGRGLQLLFYSVGIGQISSEVPQNLSASRPQDRQFILSSKKLLLSDSGFYLCAWSRMGQVQETQYFGPGTRLLVL.

This clone came up many times. The read is 3 residues too short to cover the CDR3 end, so that end is filled in from the germline J gene. The V gene is TRBV6-1, the J gene TRBJ1-2, with 7 bases fitting TRBD1. CDR1 and CDR2 from the germline V gene are MNHNS and SASEGT. The CDR3 runs 13 residues. CDR3 amino acids: CASSGQGWDGYTF. The CDR3 bases that were read are TGTGCCAGCAGTGGACAGGGTTGGGACGGC.

This clone showed up many times. The CDR3 goes on 3 residues after the read ends, and that part is filled in from the germline J gene. This chain connects TRBV20-1 to TRBJ1-3; 7 positions agree with TRBD1. V lost 3 bases to trimming and J lost 2 bases; unmatched junction nucleotides: 7. Germline V gene lookup returns CDR1 DFQATT and CDR2 SNEGSKA (reference sequence). This CDR3 has 15 residues. The DNA read from the CDR3 is TGCAGTGCTAGCAGGGGGGAGATGGCTGGAAACACC. Translation gives CSASRGEMAGNT. Given in full, the CDR3 is CSASRGEMAGNTIYF.

This clone was recorded many times. The read falls 3 residues short of the CDR3 end, and the missing part is taken from the germline J gene. This rearrangement joins TRBV7-3 to TRBJ1-1, with D perhaps matching TRBD1 (6 bases). The CDR3 is 15 amino acids. Trimming removed 5 bases from V and 2 bases from J, with 15 bases in between. The germline V gene encodes CDR1 SGHTA and CDR2 FQGTGA. The CDR3 bases that were read are TGTGCCAGCAGCGAAGGCTGGGGGCCAAACACTGAA. Protein: CASSEGWGPNTE. The full CDR3 protein is CASSEGWGPNTEAFF. Together with reference TRBV7-3 and TRBJ1-1, the CDR3 gives the full variable domain: GAGVSQTPSNKVTEKGKYVELRCDPISGHTALYWYRQSLGQGPEFLIYFQGTGAADDSGLPNDRFFAVRPEGSVSTLKIQRTERGDSAVYLCASSEGWGPNTEAFFGQGTRLTVV.

This clone came up many times. Read data end 3 residues before the CDR3 end; the end is taken from the germline J gene. The chain joins TRBV6-4 to TRBJ1-1; D is possibly TRBD1 (6 bases). Germline V lookup: CDR1 MRHNA, CDR2 SNTAGT. Trimming left V 9 bases short and J 4 bases short, with 24 bases between. The CDR3 totals 16 residues. The CDR3 here is CASSRGPGMEGTEAFF. The CDR3 DNA, read in part, is TGTGCCAGTTCGCGGGGGCCAGGGATGGAAGGCACTGAA.

This clone was found many times. The missing CDR3 end, 3 residues past where the read stops, is filled in from the germline J gene. J is TRBJ1-2 and V is TRBV5-1; D uncertain. Per the germline V gene, CDR1 is SGHRS and CDR2 is YFSETQ. CDR3 length equals 15 residues. CDR3 DNA (partial): TGCGCCAGCAGCTTGGTAGAGTTACGGGGTACGGGC. Encoded protein: CASSLVELRGTG. The whole CDR3 sequence reads CASSLVELRGTGYTF.

This clone was picked up many times. Coverage ceases 3 residues before the CDR3 finishes, and the germline J gene fills in the end. The rearrangement links TRBV24-1 to TRBJ2-1; 11 nucleotides line up with TRBD2. V lost 3 bases, J lost 8 bases, and 8 bases stayed unmatched. The germline CDR1 and CDR2 sequences are KGHDR and SFDVKD. The CDR3 length is 16 residues. The CDR3 here is CATSDPDRLAGYEQFF. The CDR3 bases that were read are TGTGCCACCAGTGATCCCGACCGACTAGCGGGGTATGAG.

This clone has at least ten counts. The read is 3 residues too short to cover the CDR3 end, so that end is filled in from the germline J gene. The chain uses TRBV5-1 and TRBJ2-1; D might be TRBD2 (6 bases). The V and J ends lost 5 bases and 7 bases respectively, with 16 bases between them. This CDR3 has 14 amino acids. Germline V gene data show CDR1 as SGHRS and CDR2 as YFSETQ. This chain's CDR3 is CASSAASVGNEQFF. CDR3 DNA, as far as it was read: TGCGCCAGCAGTGCGGCTAGCGTTGGGAATGAG.

This clone was seen repeatedly, ten times or more. The sequenced CDR3 bases are TGTGCCAGCAGCTTAGGTCTGCGGCGGAGGGAA. Translating it yields CASSLGLRRRE. Given in full, the CDR3 is CASSLGLRRREAFF. The V gene is TRBV11-2, the J gene TRBJ1-1; D is unresolved. The read ends 3 residues before the CDR3 terminus; that terminus is restored from the germline J gene. CDR3 length equals 14 residues. Germline CDR1 SGHAT, CDR2 FQNNGV.

This clone was detected ten times or more. From the germline J gene comes the end of the CDR3, since the read stops 3 residues before it. This sequence joins TRBV4-1 and TRBJ2-1; 8 bases align to TRBD2. The CDR3 has 17 amino acids. V lost 0 bases, J lost 4 bases, and 8 bases stayed unmatched. The germline CDR1 and CDR2 sequences are MGHRA and YSYEKL. CDR3 DNA (partial): TGCGCCAGCAGCCAAGAAGGAATAGCGGGACCTTACAATGAG. It yields the protein CASSQEGIAGPYNE. The full CDR3 sequence reads CASSQEGIAGPYNEQFF.

This clone has at least ten counts. The CDR3 extends 3 residues past the end of the read, so its final part is completed from the germline J gene. The chain is built from TRBV11-2 and TRBJ1-4; perhaps TRBD1 as D (6 bases). This CDR3 is built from 15 residues. V was cut by 5 bases and J by 7 bases, with 17 bases left in between. Germline CDR1 reads SGHAT; CDR2 reads FQNNGV. The CDR3: CASSPRRTALEKLFF. CDR3 bases read: TGTGCCAGCAGCCCTCGAAGGACAGCTCTTGAAAAA.

This clone has at least ten counts. The DNA ends 3 residues before the CDR3 does, and the rest of the CDR3 is filled in from the germline J gene. The chain uses TRBV14 and TRBJ2-7; a weak D match, TRBD1 (6 bases). Germline CDR1 reads SGHDN; CDR2 reads FVKESK. This CDR3 comprises 16 residues. The ends were cut back, 1 base at V and 3 bases at J, with 16 bases in the middle. The CDR3: CASSQVVRGRFYEQYF. The CDR3 DNA, read in part, is TGTGCCAGCAGCCAAGTCGTCAGGGGTAGATTCTACGAG.

This clone appeared many times. The sequenced fragment ends 3 residues before the CDR3 boundary, so the rest is inferred from the germline J gene. This rearrangement joins TRBV30 to TRBJ2-7; 10 bases fit TRBD1. V was pared by 3 bases and J by 2 bases, with 4 bases of the junction left unmatched. CDR3 length: 14 residues. Germline CDR1 reads GTSNPN; CDR2 reads SVGIG (reference sequence). The sequenced CDR3 bases are TGTGCCTGGAGCCCCGGGACAGGGGCCTACGAG. Translation: CAWSPGTGAYE. The whole CDR3 protein is CAWSPGTGAYEQYF.

This clone has only a few counts. The CDR3 extends 3 residues past the end of the read, so its final part is completed from the germline J gene. This chain joins TRBV5-5 and TRBJ1-4; 7 nucleotides agree with TRBD1. The V and J ends lost 2 bases and 7 bases, in that order; junction bases with no gene match: 2. CDR1 and CDR2 (germline): SGHKS, YYEKEE (reference sequence). CDR3 length: 13 residues. The CDR3 bases that were read are TGTGCCAGCAGCTTAGGGACAGCTGAAAAA. Amino acids: CASSLGTAEK. The full CDR3 protein reads CASSLGTAEKLFF. Using reference TRBV5-5 and TRBJ1-4 for the parts outside the CDR3, the full variable domain is DAGVTQSPTHLIKTRGQQVTLRCSPISGHKSVSWYQQVLGQGPQFIFQYYEKEERGRGNFPDRFSARQFPNYSSELNVNALLLGDSALYLCASSLGTAEKLFFGSGTQLSVL.

There are many counts of this clone. The read comes to an end 3 residues before the CDR3 does, leaving the germline J gene to fill in the end. Other DNA sequences from this sample encode an identical CDR3 as well. This chain joins TRBV7-3 and TRBJ2-1; D gene ambiguous. Germline V lookup: CDR1 SGHTA, CDR2 FQGTGA. The CDR3 runs 14 residues. Trimming left V 3 bases short and J 7 bases short, with 13 bases between. The part of the CDR3 DNA that was read is TGTGCCAGCAGCTTTAGCCGCTCCGGGAATGAG. Its translation is CASSFSRSGNE. The CDR3, in full, reads CASSFSRSGNEQFF.

This clone appeared many times. The read ends 3 residues before the CDR3 terminus; that terminus is restored from the germline J gene. This chain uses TRBV14 with TRBJ2-2, with unresolved D. The CDR3 sequence is 13 residues long. The V gene's germline CDR1 is SGHDN and CDR2 FVKESK. V gave up 0 bases and J gave up 5 bases, with 4 bases separating them. CDR3 DNA (partial): TGTGCCAGCAGCCAAGATCTAACCGGGGAG. Its translation is CASSQDLTGE. The entire CDR3 protein reads CASSQDLTGELFF.

Ten or more counts support this clone. The CDR3 bases that were read are TGTGCCAGCAGCCAAGCACGGGACAAATTTGCAGATACG. The encoded protein is CASSQARDKFADT. The CDR3 as a whole reads CASSQARDKFADTQYF. The chain combines TRBV4-2 with TRBJ2-3; a weak D match, TRBD1 (6 bases). Coverage ceases 3 residues before the CDR3 finishes, and the germline J gene fills in the end. Trimming left V 1 base short and J 4 bases short, with 15 bases between. The length of the CDR3 is 16 residues. Germline V gene data show CDR1 as LGHNA and CDR2 as YNFKEQ.

This clone showed up many times. The read finishes 3 residues shy of the CDR3 end, and the germline J gene is used to complete it. The chain links TRBV5-1 to TRBJ1-2; no clear D gene. CDR1 SGHRS and CDR2 YFSETQ come from the germline V gene. This CDR3 contains 12 residues. CDR3 in amino acids: CASSLGGSGYTF. The CDR3 DNA, read in part, is TGCGCCAGCAGCCTGGGCGGGAGCGGC.

This clone occurred many times. Coverage ceases 3 residues before the CDR3 finishes, and the germline J gene fills in the end. The chain combines TRBV5-1 with TRBJ2-2; 11 positions agree with TRBD2. This CDR3 has 15 amino acids. The trim removed 1 base at V and 5 bases at J, leaving 1 base unmatched. CDR1 and CDR2 (germline): SGHRS, YFSETQ. The CDR3 DNA, read in part, is TGCGCCAGCAGCTTGACTAGCGGGAGAACCGGGGAG. It yields the protein CASSLTSGRTGE. The CDR3, in full, reads CASSLTSGRTGELFF.

This clone was observed at least ten times. The CDR3 is cut off 3 residues early in the read; its end comes from the germline J gene. The rearrangement links TRBV10-2 to TRBJ2-5; the D is unclear. CDR3 size: 12 residues. V lost 4 bases, J lost 4 bases, and 7 bases lay in between. The germline gives CDR1 WSHSY, CDR2 SAAADI. The CDR3 is CASSVKGETQYF. The DNA read from the CDR3 is TGCGCCAGCAGTGTGAAGGGAGAGACC.

In this sample, this clone turned up many times. The CDR3 extends 3 residues past the end of the read, so its final part is completed from the germline J gene. This sequence joins TRBV7-3 and TRBJ2-2; D unclear. V lost 4 bases to trimming and J lost 6 bases, with 9 bases between them. The CDR3 extends over 13 amino acids. Germline V gives CDR1 SGHTA, CDR2 FQGTGA. This CDR3 is CASSSGLSGELFF. CDR3 DNA (partial): TGTGCCAGCAGCTCTGGGCTGTCCGGGGAG.

This clone appeared many times. Read coverage stops 3 residues before the CDR3 terminus; the germline J gene supplies the remainder. The genes are TRBV7-8 and TRBJ2-7, with 8 bases lining up with TRBD2. Germline values: CDR1 SGHVS, CDR2 FQNEAQ. CDR3 length: 14 amino acids. The V segment lost 4 bases and the J segment 2 bases; nucleotides outside the gene matches: 4. CDR3 DNA, as far as it was read: TGTGCCAGCAGCTCGACTAGCGAAACCTACGAG. Its translation is CASSSTSETYE. The full CDR3 is CASSSTSETYEQYF.

At least ten counts were recorded for this clone. From the germline J gene comes the end of the CDR3, since the read stops 3 residues before it. The chain carries TRBV10-3 and TRBJ2-1; D is perhaps TRBD1 (5 bases). The length of the CDR3 is 16 residues. V lost 0 bases to trimming and J lost 3 bases, with 12 bases between them. The germline CDR1 and CDR2 sequences are ENHRY and SYGVKD. The DNA read from the CDR3 is TGTGCCATCAGTGAGTCTGCAGGACATTACTACAATGAG. It codes for CAISESAGHYYNE. In full, the CDR3 reads CAISESAGHYYNEQFF.